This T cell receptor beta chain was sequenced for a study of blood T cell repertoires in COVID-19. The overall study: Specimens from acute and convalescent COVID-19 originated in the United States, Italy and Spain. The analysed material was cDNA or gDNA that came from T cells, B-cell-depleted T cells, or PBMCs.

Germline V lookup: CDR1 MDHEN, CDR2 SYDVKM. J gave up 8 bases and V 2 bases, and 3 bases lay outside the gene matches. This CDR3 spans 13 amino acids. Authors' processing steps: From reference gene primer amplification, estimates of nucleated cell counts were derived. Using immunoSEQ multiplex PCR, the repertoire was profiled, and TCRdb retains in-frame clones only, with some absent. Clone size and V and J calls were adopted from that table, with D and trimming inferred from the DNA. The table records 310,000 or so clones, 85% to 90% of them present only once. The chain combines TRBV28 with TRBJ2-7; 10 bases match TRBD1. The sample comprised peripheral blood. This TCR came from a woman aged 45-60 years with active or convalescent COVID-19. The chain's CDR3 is CASSLGTGVQQYF. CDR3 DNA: TGTGCCAGCAGTTTAGGGACAGGGGTTCAGCAGTACTTC. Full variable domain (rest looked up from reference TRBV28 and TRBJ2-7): DVKVTQSSRYLVKRTGEKVFLECVQDMDHENMFWYRQDPGLGLRLIYFSYDVKMKEKGDIPEGYSVSREKKERFSLILESASTNQTSMYLCASSLGTGVQQYFGPGTRLTVT.